Below are 16 T cell receptor beta chains sequenced from a single sample in a study of control samples from healthy donors and cancer patients. Profiling relied on immunoSEQ multiplex PCR, and the TCRdb table lists in-frame clones only, not all of them. This table holds around 90,000 clones, 85% found once. Sequenced input: blood. The receptors derive from a woman aged 40 to 55 in good health.

This sequence joins TRBV4-3 and TRBJ1-1; D is unclear. CDR3 length equals 13 residues. Germline V gives CDR1 LGHNA, CDR2 YSLEER. The V gene lost 4 bases and the J gene lost 0 bases, with 6 bases spanning the gap. CDR3 bases: TGCGCCAGCAGCCGTCAGATGAACACTGAAGCTTTCTTT. It translates to CASSRQMNTEAFF.

The chain combines TRBV6-4 with TRBJ1-2; 9 bases line up with TRBD1. This CDR3 has 14 residues. V lost 5 bases, J lost 5 bases, and 6 bases stayed unmatched. Germline-derived CDR1 and CDR2 are MRHNA and SNTAGT. DNA for the CDR3: TGTGCCAGCAGTCCCGGGACAGGGCCGTATGGCTACACCTTC. Its translation: CASSPGTGPYGYTF.

This chain's CDR3 is CASSPPQGRHGYTF. The CDR3 coding sequence is TGTGCCAGCAGCCCCCCACAGGGGAGGCATGGCTACACCTTC. The chain combines TRBV9 with TRBJ1-2; 7 bases fit TRBD1. The V gene end was trimmed by 4 bases and the J gene end by 6 bases; junction bases not matched to a gene: 9. Germline V CDR1 and CDR2: SGDLS, YYNGEE. This CDR3 is 14 amino acids long.

V gene TRBV10-2 combines with J gene TRBJ1-1; D gene ambiguous. This CDR3 region has 15 residues. Germline lookup yields CDR1 WSHSY and CDR2 SAAADI. The ends were cut back, 6 bases at V and 2 bases at J, with 16 bases in the middle. CDR3 sequence reads: CASSSSSPGNTEAFF. The DNA for the CDR3 is TGCGCCAGCAGCTCCTCCTCCCCGGGAAACACTGAAGCTTTCTTT.

The V call is TRBV5-1, the J call TRBJ1-1; D not resolved. CDR3 length equals 16 residues. V lost 4 bases and J 3 bases, leaving 19 bases between the germline ends. From germline, CDR1 is SGHRS and CDR2 YFSETQ. The CDR3 DNA sequence: TGCGCCAGCAGCCTGGGGAGGGCGGCCCCAGACACTGAAGCTTTCTTT. It encodes CASSLGRAAPDTEAFF.

CDR3 sequence reads: CASRATSGGADEQFF. Here the CDR3 DNA reads TGTGCCAGCAGGGCCACTAGCGGGGGGGCAGATGAGCAGTTCTTC. This chain links TRBV2 with TRBJ2-1; 13 positions match TRBD2. V lost 6 bases to trimming and J lost 8 bases; unmatched junction nucleotides: 7. Germline-derived CDR1 and CDR2 are SNHLY and FYNNEI. The CDR3 consists of 15 residues.

This chain links TRBV6-6 with TRBJ1-5, with D possibly TRBD1 on 5 matching bases. CDR1 and CDR2 from the germline V gene are MNHNY and SVGAGI (reference sequence). The germline V and J ends were trimmed by 3 bases and 5 bases, with 14 bases remaining between them. This CDR3 region has 15 residues. The CDR3 loop reads CASSYLGWGDQPQHF. The CDR3 nucleotides read TGTGCCAGCAGTTATTTGGGCTGGGGCGATCAGCCCCAGCATTTT.

The chain has TRBV18 and TRBJ1-4; 7 bases align to TRBD1. V lost 4 bases, J lost 8 bases, and 4 bases stayed unmatched. The length of the CDR3 is 13 residues. CDR1 is KGHSH and CDR2 is LQKENI in the germline V gene. The CDR3 coding sequence is TGTGCCAGCTCACAGGGGGCGTGGGAAAAACTGTTTTTT. Residues: CASSQGAWEKLFF. Variable domain in full (rest from reference TRBV18 and TRBJ1-4): NAGVMQNPRHLVRRRGQEARLRCSPMKGHSHVYWYRQLPEEGLKFMVYLQKENIIDESGMPKERFSAEFPKEGPSILRIQQVVRGDSAAYFCASSQGAWEKLFFGSGTQLSVL.

This clone was counted only a few times. V gene TRBV2 combines with J gene TRBJ2-5, with no clear D. The V gene's germline CDR1 is SNHLY and CDR2 FYNNEI. CDR3 size: 12 residues. Trimming stripped 8 bases from V and 1 base from J, with 8 bases between. This CDR3 reads CASLRSQETQYF. The CDR3 DNA follows: TGTGCCAGCCTCCGGTCCCAAGAGACCCAGTACTTC.

This clone turned up a few times. J is TRBJ2-3 and V is TRBV2; D is ambiguous. Germline V CDR1 and CDR2: SNHLY, FYNNEI. V was pared by 1 base and J by 0 bases, with 14 bases between. CDR3 length: 17 residues. The CDR3 DNA reads as TGTGCCAGCAGTGAAGGATGGGGTTCCACTAGCACAGATACGCAGTATTTT. Protein sequence: CASSEGWGSTSTDTQYF.

The genes are TRBV2 and TRBJ2-1; TRBD2 is a possible D gene (6 bases). With 6 bases removed from V and 0 bases from J, the gap between germline ends came to 9 bases. CDR1 SNHLY and CDR2 FYNNEI come from the germline V gene. This CDR3 region has 14 residues. For the CDR3, the DNA is TGTGCCAGCAGACGGAGGGGCTCCTACAATGAGCAGTTCTTC. Its protein product is CASRRRGSYNEQFF. The full variable domain, completed using reference TRBV2 and TRBJ2-1, is EPEVTQTPSHQVTQMGQEVILRCVPISNHLYFYWYRQILGQKVEFLVSFYNNEISEKSEIFDDQFSVERPDGSNFTLKIRSTKLEDSAMYFCASRRRGSYNEQFFGPGTRLTVL.

The rearrangement uses TRBV5-1 and TRBJ2-1, with 15 positions matching TRBD2. Germline-derived CDR1 and CDR2 are SGHRS and YFSETQ. The CDR3 has 15 residues. V was clipped by 5 bases and J by 12 bases; unmatched bases: 9. The CDR3 coding sequence is TGCGCCAGCAGAACGGGACTAGCGGGGGGCTCAGGGCAGTTCTTC. Translation gives CASRTGLAGGSGQFF.

V usage is TRBV5-1 and J usage is TRBJ2-2, with D possibly matching TRBD2 (6 bases). V was shortened by 0 bases and J by 4 bases, with 10 bases between the two germline ends. In germline, CDR1 is SGHRS, CDR2 YFSETQ. This CDR3 region has 15 residues. The CDR3 DNA is TGCGCCAGCAGCTTGGATCTAGCGAGCACCGGGGAGCTGTTTTTT. It codes for CASSLDLASTGELFF.

The V call is TRBV13, the J call TRBJ1-3; unclear D gene. Germline CDR1 reads PRHDT; CDR2 reads FYEKMQ (reference sequence). The CDR3 loop spans 14 amino acids. V shed 2 bases and J shed 5 bases, with 10 bases lying between them. The CDR3 DNA reads as TGTGCCAGCAGCTTATGGGGTAGTAGAAACACCATATATTTT. It encodes CASSLWGSRNTIYF.

The rearrangement uses TRBV6-6 and TRBJ2-3, with D perhaps matching TRBD2 (6 bases). The CDR3 is made up of 15 amino acids. Deletions cut 2 bases from V and 2 bases from J, with 11 bases between. The V gene's germline CDR1 is MNHNY and CDR2 SVGAGI (reference sequence). CDR3 region: CASSYRAGTTDTQYF. The DNA for the CDR3 is TGTGCCAGCAGTTACCGTGCGGGGACCACAGATACGCAGTATTTT.

The chain combines TRBV7-2 with TRBJ1-2; 11 nucleotides line up with TRBD1. CDR3 length: 16 residues. In germline, CDR1 is SGHTA, CDR2 FQGNSA. V dropped 2 bases and J dropped 1; count of bases not matched to a gene: 3. CDR3 residues: CASSLRTGGLNYGYTF. The DNA for the CDR3 is TGTGCCAGCAGCTTAAGGACAGGGGGCCTTAACTATGGCTACACCTTC.